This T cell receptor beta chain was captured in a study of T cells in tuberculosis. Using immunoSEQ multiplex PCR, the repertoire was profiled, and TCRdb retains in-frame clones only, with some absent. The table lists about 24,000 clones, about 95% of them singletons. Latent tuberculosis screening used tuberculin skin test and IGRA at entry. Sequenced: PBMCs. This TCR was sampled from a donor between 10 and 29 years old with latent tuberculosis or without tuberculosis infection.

CDR3 loop: CASSWGLLAGGPGETQYF. For the CDR3, the DNA is TGCGCCAGCAGCTGGGGCCTGCTAGCGGGGGGGCCGGGAGAGACCCAGTACTTC. This chain links TRBV5-1 with TRBJ2-5; TRBD2 matches at 12 bases. CDR1 and CDR2 (germline): SGHRS, YFSETQ. This CDR3 is built from 18 residues. The V and J ends lost 3 bases and 4 bases, in that order; junction bases with no gene match: 13. The whole variable domain, remainder taken from reference TRBV5-1 and TRBJ2-5, is KAGVTQTPRYLIKTRGQQVTLSCSPISGHRSVSWYQQTPGQGLQFLFEYFSETQRNKGNFPGRFSGRQFSNSRSEMNVSTLELGDSALYLCASSWGLLAGGPGETQYFGPGTRLLVL.